Each of the 24 T cell receptor beta chains below was sequenced from the same sample in a study of blood T cell repertoires in COVID-19. The assay was immunoSEQ multiplex PCR, and TCRdb's table has in-frame clones only and misses some. This table has over 300,000 clones, about nine tenths appearing once. Sequenced material: PBMCs or T cells enriched from blood (not recorded which). Source of these receptors: a young woman who had recovered from COVID-19.

V is TRBV27 and J is TRBJ1-4; 9 bases line up with TRBD1. The junction had 9 bases not matched to a gene; V was cut back by 5 bases and J by 8 bases. This CDR3 contains 15 residues. Germline lookup yields CDR1 MNHEY and CDR2 SMNVEV (reference sequence). CDR3: CASSPGTGRWEKLFF. The CDR3 DNA is TGTGCCAGCAGTCCCGGGACAGGGAGGTGGGAAAAACTGTTTTTT.

The chain carries TRBV12-3 or TRBV12-4 and TRBJ1-1; possibly TRBD1 for D (5 bases). Trimming took off 6 bases at V and 1 base at J, with 9 bases between the two ends. This CDR3 is built from 13 residues. CDR3 region: CASSRQKNTEAFF. In nucleotides, the CDR3 is TGTGCCAGCAGCCGACAGAAGAACACTGAAGCTTTCTTT.

The chain links TRBV19 to TRBJ1-4; D is ambiguous. The germline CDR1 and CDR2 sequences are LNHDA and SQIVND (reference sequence). Trimming shortened V by 10 bases and J by 5 bases, and 8 bases separated the two germline ends. The CDR3 length is 11 residues. The CDR3 here is CATHLNEKLFF. The CDR3 DNA is TGTGCCACTCACCTAAATGAAAAACTGTTTTTT.

The gene calls are TRBV11-2 and TRBJ2-3; D remains ambiguous. The V and J ends lost 2 bases and 4 bases respectively, with 4 bases between them. The germline gives CDR1 SGHAT, CDR2 FQNNGV. The CDR3 covers 12 residues. The CDR3 DNA follows: TGTGCCAGCAGCTTATATTCAGATACGCAGTATTTT. This gives the protein CASSLYSDTQYF.

To note about this clone: Other DNA sequences in the same sample also yield this CDR3. J is TRBJ1-6 and V is TRBV28; the match to TRBD1 covers 9 bases. CDR3 length: 13 residues. V dropped 6 bases and J dropped 9; count of bases not matched to a gene: 3. Germline CDR1 reads MDHEN; CDR2 reads SYDVKM. For the CDR3, the DNA is TGTGCCAGCAGGTCGACAGGGGGTTCACCCCTCCACTTT. Its translation: CASRSTGGSPLHF.

The chain recombines TRBV24-1 with TRBJ2-5, with 8 nucleotides matching TRBD1. The CDR3 is made up of 15 amino acids. The junction had 2 bases not matched to a gene; V was cut back by 3 bases and J by 0 bases. The V gene's germline CDR1 is KGHDR and CDR2 SFDVKD. The CDR3 DNA sequence: TGTGCCACCAGTGATCACAGGGGGTACCAAGAGACCCAGTACTTC. Translating gives CATSDHRGYQETQYF.

The V call is TRBV7-6, the J call TRBJ1-3; the D gene is possibly TRBD1 (6 bases). Germline loops: CDR1 SGHVS, CDR2 FNYEAQ. V lost 4 bases, J lost 7 bases, and 14 bases lay in between. The CDR3 spans 14 residues. Written as DNA, the CDR3 is TGTGCCAGCAGCTCCCCTGATAGGGGGAACACCATATATTTT. This gives the protein CASSSPDRGNTIYF.

The rearrangement links TRBV10-3 to TRBJ1-2; D remains ambiguous. The germline gives CDR1 ENHRY, CDR2 SYGVKD. With 2 bases removed from V and 4 bases from J, the gap between germline ends came to 11 bases. CDR3 length: 14 residues. CDR3 DNA sequence: TGTGCCATCAGTGAGGAGGGTGCAACCTATGGCTACACCTTC. Amino acid sequence: CAISEEGATYGYTF.

This chain uses TRBV7-9 with TRBJ1-4; 7 positions agree with TRBD1. The V gene end was trimmed by 4 bases and the J gene end by 6 bases; junction bases not matched to a gene: 2. Germline CDR1 and CDR2: SEHNR and FQNEAQ (reference sequence). The CDR3 is 13 amino acids. CDR3 DNA: TGTGCCAGCAGCTCAGGGGGGCATGAAAAACTGTTTTTT. Translation gives CASSSGGHEKLFF.

The chain combines TRBV18 with TRBJ2-2; 7 nucleotides align to TRBD1. The CDR3 length is 15 residues. V shed 5 bases, J shed 2 bases, and the junction held 5 bases outside the gene matches. Per germline, CDR1 KGHSH and CDR2 LQKENI. The CDR3 DNA reads as TGTGCCAGCTCAACGACAGGGCCCAACACCGGGGAGCTGTTTTTT. Encoded protein: CASSTTGPNTGELFF.

This clone appeared a few times. V and J are TRBV24-1 and TRBJ2-1; unclear D gene. Germline lookup yields CDR1 KGHDR and CDR2 SFDVKD. Trimming left V 7 bases short and J 8 bases short, with 17 bases between. This CDR3 spans 14 amino acids. The CDR3 loop is CATSDFTRSDEQFF. CDR3 DNA: TGTGCCACCAGCGACTTTACACGCTCCGATGAGCAGTTCTTC.

The chain carries TRBV6-5 and TRBJ2-2, with unresolved D. V was shortened by 1 base and J by 3 bases, with 6 bases between the two germline ends. Germline CDR1 MNHEY, CDR2 SVGAGI. This CDR3 region has 14 residues. CDR3 in DNA: TGTGCCAGCAGTTACTATACTGACACCGGGGAGCTGTTTTTT. This sequence encodes CASSYYTDTGELFF.

V usage is TRBV27 and J usage is TRBJ1-1, with TRBD1 as a possible D gene (6 bases). The CDR3 contains 13 residues. Germline CDR1 is MNHEY and CDR2 is SMNVEV (reference sequence). V lost 10 bases and J lost 0, with 12 bases in between. The CDR3 spells CATGAIMNTEAFF. The CDR3 DNA sequence: TGTGCCACAGGGGCTATCATGAACACTGAAGCTTTCTTT.

The chain recombines TRBV29-1 with TRBJ1-1; 9 nucleotides agree with TRBD1. CDR1 and CDR2 from the germline V gene are SQVTM and ANQGSEA. V gave up 6 bases and J gave up 2 bases; unmatched junction bases: 4. CDR3 size: 13 residues. DNA for the CDR3: TGCAGCGTGGACAGGGGACCCAACACTGAAGCTTTCTTT. Translating it yields CSVDRGPNTEAFF.

The rearrangement joins TRBV6-5 to TRBJ2-7, with D perhaps matching TRBD1 (6 bases). The ends were cut back, 6 bases at V and 3 bases at J, with 12 bases in the middle. The germline V gene has CDR1 MNHEY and CDR2 SVGAGI. The CDR3 sequence is 13 residues long. The CDR3: CASSPGQFYEQYF. CDR3 in DNA: TGTGCCAGCAGCCCCGGACAGTTCTACGAGCAGTACTTC.

The chain uses TRBV5-4 and TRBJ1-1, with D perhaps matching TRBD1 (6 bases). Between the trimmed V and J ends, which lost 3 bases and 0 bases, there was a span of 12 bases. This CDR3 comprises 15 residues. The V gene's germline CDR1 is SGHNT and CDR2 YYREEE (reference sequence). The CDR3 DNA sequence: TGTGCCAGCAGCTATCCCACAGGGATGAACACTGAAGCTTTCTTT. Protein sequence: CASSYPTGMNTEAFF.

The chain has TRBV6-1 and TRBJ1-6, with D perhaps TRBD1 (6 bases). The V and J ends lost 1 base and 7 bases respectively, with 11 bases between them. The germline V gene encodes CDR1 MNHNS and CDR2 SASEGT. The CDR3 has 15 residues. The CDR3 is CASSEGQAANSPLHF. The DNA of the CDR3 is TGTGCCAGCAGTGAAGGACAGGCTGCAAATTCACCCCTCCACTTT.

DNA of the CDR3: TGCGCCAGCAGCTTGGCCGGGGCTGGAAACACCATATATTTT. This encodes CASSLAGAGNTIYF. This rearrangement joins TRBV5-1 to TRBJ1-3, with D uncertain. Trimming removed 0 bases from V and 2 bases from J, with 6 bases in between. The V gene's germline CDR1 is SGHRS and CDR2 YFSETQ. This CDR3 spans 14 amino acids.

This clone came up once. This chain links TRBV6-5 with TRBJ1-1, with 9 bases that match TRBD1. V was clipped by 2 bases and J by 4 bases; unmatched bases: 8. This CDR3 is built from 16 residues. Germline CDR1 and CDR2: MNHEY and SVGAGI. DNA of the CDR3: TGTGCCAGCAGTTACGGACAGGGGTCTGGGGGCACTGAAGCTTTCTTT. It specifies CASSYGQGSGGTEAFF.

The CDR3 is CASSQLGTDTNYGYTF. In DNA, the CDR3 is TGTGCCAGCAGTCAACTCGGGACAGATACTAACTATGGCTACACCTTC. The chain combines TRBV2 with TRBJ1-2; 7 nucleotides line up with TRBD1. Germline lookup yields CDR1 SNHLY and CDR2 FYNNEI. The CDR3 is 16 amino acids. V shed 5 bases and J 0 bases; nucleotides not matched to a gene: 9.

CDR3 loop: CAISELTGQETQYF. CDR3 coding DNA: TGTGCCATCAGTGAGCTCACAGGTCAAGAGACCCAGTACTTC. The chain couples TRBV10-3 to TRBJ2-5, with TRBD1 as a possible D gene (5 bases). V shed 2 bases and J shed 2 bases, with 9 bases lying between them. CDR1 and CDR2 (germline): ENHRY, SYGVKD. CDR3 length: 14 amino acids.

V gene TRBV28 combines with J gene TRBJ1-2; TRBD1 aligns across 7 bases. The CDR3 sequence is 17 residues long. Per the germline V gene, CDR1 is MDHEN and CDR2 is SYDVKM. J was trimmed by 8 bases and V by 5 bases; bases with no gene match: 20. The CDR3 DNA reads as TGTGCCAGCAGTCTTGGCCCGACCTTAGGAGGGGGCTCCGGCTACACCTTC. Residues: CASSLGPTLGGGSGYTF.

The J gene is TRBJ2-5, the V gene TRBV5-1; 8 positions agree with TRBD1. The V gene end was trimmed by 0 bases and the J gene end by 4 bases; junction bases not matched to a gene: 2. The CDR3 sequence is 14 residues long. Per the germline V gene, CDR1 is SGHRS and CDR2 is YFSETQ. For the CDR3, the DNA is TGCGCCAGCAGCTTGGGACAGGGGCTAGAGACCCAGTACTTC. Its protein is CASSLGQGLETQYF.

V is TRBV18 and J is TRBJ2-7, with 7 bases aligning to TRBD2. The CDR3 loop spans 14 amino acids. The V gene's germline CDR1 is KGHSH and CDR2 LQKENI. V dropped 2 bases and J dropped 6; count of bases not matched to a gene: 7. CDR3 loop: CASSPGAGESEQYF. DNA of the CDR3: TGTGCCAGCTCACCAGGGGCGGGAGAAAGCGAGCAGTACTTC.